This TCR beta chain was captured by sequencing in a study of CD8+ T cells in alopecia areata. Study summary: Grafting placed skin from approximately 6-12-month-old C3H/HeJ donors with spontaneous alopecia onto roughly 7-10-week-old female C3H/HeJ mice. Study-level points and caveats: The study also sequences resident alphabeta T cells of normal skin in scalp samples. The study found higher clonality in lesional than normal scalp, especially in alopecia totalis/universalis.

The J segment lost 4 bases and the V segment lost 3 bases, leaving 5 bases of the junction unmatched. The CDR3 runs to 14 residues. From germline, CDR1 is SNHLY and CDR2 FYNGKV (reference sequence). Time point in this sample: mouse skin 6 weeks after grafting, around onset of hair loss. Mouse recipients provided skin biopsies at grafting and 3 and 6 weeks later. cDNA prepared by RNA extraction and subsequent reverse transcription served as the template for sequencing. Data came from immunoSEQ multiplex PCR; TCRdb stores just in-frame clones and leaves some out. The table lists approximately 5,400 clones, with no singletons. As to this clone: Its target is unknown. Gene names denote mouse genes. The read terminates 4 residues before the CDR3 end, so the remaining end is supplied by the germline J gene.

The rearrangement joins TRBV3 to TRBJ1-2; the match to TRBD1 covers 7 bases. This clonotype was sampled from a C3H/HeJ mouse with alopecia areata. Strain MHC haplotype: H2-k. Here the sequenced sample was skin, taken at week 6. The covered CDR3 bases are TGTGCCAGCAGCTTGAGGGGGCTGAGCTCC. It codes for CASSLRGLSS. The CDR3 as a whole reads CASSLRGLSSDYTF.